The present entry profiles one T cell receptor beta chain with its context. This clone was counted once. Its cognate antigen has yet to be identified. The sample holds no much larger clone one base away, and base qualities are not on file. The source of the sample is a study of T cell changes during pregnancy in multiple sclerosis (dated by TCRdb to between 2018 and 2021). With regard to the full study: Changes in the T cell repertoire over the course of pregnancy were examined in this study in women with multiple sclerosis.

Library preparation was by the immunoSEQ multiplex PCR assay. Here the immuneACCESS table is served through TCRdb, limited to in-frame sequences with V and J called. Missing clones are a known gap in these copies; in checked studies unresolved V genes cover under half, and the rest lacks a known reason. Across this sample there are 80,000 to 130,000 clones, with 90% to 95% seen only once. Of the sample, 0.7% to 0.9% falls within the top ten clones. This clonotype was sampled from a female donor with multiple sclerosis, enrolled in a pregnancy study. The sample in question was peripheral blood, obtained before pregnancy.

The CDR3 loop reads CSVESQREQYYGYTF. DNA sequence: TGCAGCGTTGAATCCCAGAGGGAGCAGTACTATGGCTACACCTTC. The receptor chain draws on TRBV29-1 and TRBJ1-2; the D gene assignment is ambiguous. V is cut by 2 bases and J by 3 bases, and the space between the germline ends is 16 bases. The CDR3 has 15 amino acids, counting the end cysteine and phenylalanine. The sequence is cut down to CDR3 DNA, 45 bases in frame from base 1. The germline V gene supplies CDR1 SQVTM and CDR2 ANQGSEA.